These 24 T cell receptor beta chains share one sample of origin, sequenced in a study of PD-1 blockade in classical Hodgkin lymphoma. Time point in this sample: cycle 4 day 1 (C4D1), after 5 to 7 weeks of nivolumab. There was relapse after autologous stem cell transplantation in every patient, and there was variation in brentuximab vedotin exposure. Generated by immunoSEQ multiplex PCR, the TCRdb table keeps only in-frame clones and is missing some. The sample shows roughly 56,000 clones, nearly 90% of them seen only once. The specimen comprised peripheral blood mononuclear cells (PBMCs), sampled before the fourth cycle of nivolumab. The receptor source for this set is a human donor with classical Hodgkin lymphoma.

V is TRBV6-6 and J is TRBJ2-5, with D possibly being TRBD2 (5 bases). From germline, CDR1 is MNHNY and CDR2 SVGAGI (reference sequence). The germline V and J ends were trimmed by 2 bases and 1 base, with 14 bases remaining between them. The CDR3 runs to 16 residues. CDR3 residues: CASSYGPPAVQETQYF. The CDR3 DNA reads as TGTGCCAGCAGTTACGGCCCCCCAGCGGTCCAAGAGACCCAGTACTTC.

The chain recombines TRBV5-1 with TRBJ1-1; weak D call: TRBD1 (5 bases). V was trimmed by 4 bases and J by 1 base, leaving 14 bases between them. Germline V gene data show CDR1 as SGHRS and CDR2 as YFSETQ. The CDR3 length is 15 residues. CDR3 coding DNA: TGCGCCAGCAGCCCGGTGGGTGACAGGAACACTGAAGCTTTCTTT. This sequence encodes CASSPVGDRNTEAFF.

V and J are TRBV7-9 and TRBJ2-6; D ambiguous. Germline V gene lookup returns CDR1 SEHNR and CDR2 FQNEAQ (reference sequence). This CDR3 region has 16 residues. V gave up 1 base and J gave up 2 bases, with 9 bases separating them. CDR3 bases: TGTGCCAGCAGCTTAGTTTCAGGAGCTGGGGCCAACGTCCTGACTTTC. Encoded protein: CASSLVSGAGANVLTF.

This chain's CDR3 is CATSRDGSKNTEAFF. CDR3 in DNA: TGTGCCACCAGCAGGGACGGCTCCAAAAACACTGAAGCTTTCTTT. This chain uses TRBV15 with TRBJ1-1; D is unresolved. Germline V gene data show CDR1 as LNHNV and CDR2 as YYDKDF (reference sequence). The CDR3 sequence is 15 residues long. Trimming removed 3 bases from V and 2 bases from J, with 13 bases in between.

The chain links TRBV6-6 to TRBJ2-7; 7 bases match TRBD1. Germline loops: CDR1 MNHNY, CDR2 SVGAGI (reference sequence). The trim removed 6 bases at V and 0 bases at J, leaving 8 bases unmatched. This CDR3 spans 15 amino acids. The chain's CDR3 is CASRPGTESSYEQYF. In DNA, the CDR3 is TGTGCCAGCAGACCCGGGACAGAGAGCTCCTACGAGCAGTACTTC.

The rearrangement joins TRBV29-1 to TRBJ1-2; D perhaps matches TRBD1 (5 bases). Deletions cut 7 bases from V and 4 bases from J, with 16 bases between. This CDR3 comprises 13 residues. Germline CDR1 is SQVTM and CDR2 is ANQGSEA. CDR3 sequence: CSANGGRSYGYTF. The DNA for the CDR3 is TGCAGCGCGAACGGGGGAAGGAGCTATGGCTACACCTTC.

V is TRBV4-1 and J is TRBJ1-5, with D perhaps matching TRBD1 (6 bases). Germline V gene data show CDR1 as MGHRA and CDR2 as YSYEKL. Trimming cost V 1 base and J 7 bases, with 17 bases left between them. The CDR3 consists of 16 residues. In DNA form, the CDR3 reads TGCGCCAGCAGCCAAGGGGTTGGCAGGGGAAAACAGCCCCAGCATTTT. Encoded protein: CASSQGVGRGKQPQHF.

This chain's CDR3 is CASSLDRVSGANVLTF. CDR3 nucleotides: TGCGCCAGCAGCTTGGATCGTGTTTCGGGGGCCAACGTCCTGACTTTC. The rearrangement links TRBV5-1 to TRBJ2-6; D not certain. The V and J ends lost 0 bases and 4 bases respectively, with 11 bases between them. CDR1 is SGHRS and CDR2 is YFSETQ in the germline V gene. The CDR3 length is 16 residues.

The V gene is TRBV21-1, the J gene TRBJ1-3. TRBV21-1 is assigned pseudogene status. The CDR3 runs 12 residues. CDR3 loop: CASSKGGYTIYF. In nucleotides, the CDR3 is TGTGCCAGCAGCAAAGGGGGGTACACCATATATTTT.

The chain has TRBV5-4 and TRBJ2-7; possibly TRBD1 for D (5 bases). The V gene's germline CDR1 is SGHNT and CDR2 YYREEE (reference sequence). V shed 4 bases and J shed 4 bases, with 18 bases lying between them. This CDR3 has 15 amino acids. The CDR3 DNA is TGTGCCAGCAGCCCATCCACAGGCAACGCTTACGAGCAGTACTTC. Amino acid sequence: CASSPSTGNAYEQYF.

The V gene is TRBV15, the J gene TRBJ1-1; maybe TRBD1 (5 bases). V shed 0 bases and J shed 6 bases, with 11 bases lying between them. Germline lookup yields CDR1 LNHNV and CDR2 YYDKDF (reference sequence). The CDR3 has 14 amino acids. CDR3 protein: CATSRDLREPEAFF. The CDR3 coding sequence is TGTGCCACCAGCAGAGATCTCAGGGAACCTGAAGCTTTCTTT.

CDR3 sequence: CSVGASGITDTQYF. The CDR3 coding sequence is TGCAGCGTTGGGGCTAGCGGTATAACAGATACGCAGTATTTT. The chain is built from TRBV29-1 and TRBJ2-3; 7 bases fit TRBD2. Germline CDR1 reads SQVTM; CDR2 reads ANQGSEA. The junction had 7 bases not matched to a gene; V was cut back by 4 bases and J by 3 bases. There are 14 residues in the CDR3.

V usage is TRBV5-1 and J usage is TRBJ1-1, with 8 bases aligning to TRBD1. Losses at the gene ends were 0 bases for V and 4 bases for J; bases not matched to a gene: 11. Germline V gene sequence: CDR1 SGHRS, CDR2 YFSETQ. The CDR3 covers 17 residues. CDR3 coding DNA: TGCGCCAGCAGCTTGGGGGTCCTCCAGGGGGCTGGCACTGAAGCTTTCTTT. Its protein product is CASSLGVLQGAGTEAFF. Full variable domain (rest looked up from reference TRBV5-1 and TRBJ1-1): KAGVTQTPRYLIKTRGQQVTLSCSPISGHRSVSWYQQTPGQGLQFLFEYFSETQRNKGNFPGRFSGRQFSNSRSEMNVSTLELGDSALYLCASSLGVLQGAGTEAFFGQGTRLTVV.

Note on this clone: The same CDR3 arises from other DNA sequences in this sample as well. For the CDR3, the DNA is TGTGCCTGGAGTGTGGGGACAGGGGTTCAGCCCCAGCATTTT. Protein product: CAWSVGTGVQPQHF. V usage is TRBV30 and J usage is TRBJ1-5, with 10 bases lining up with TRBD1. Germline V gives CDR1 GTSNPN, CDR2 SVGIG (reference sequence). The CDR3 loop spans 14 amino acids. V was pared by 0 bases and J by 6 bases, with 2 bases of the junction left unmatched.

V usage is TRBV5-1 and J usage is TRBJ1-5; TRBD1 agrees at 7 bases. Germline V gene sequence: CDR1 SGHRS, CDR2 YFSETQ. The CDR3 is 15 residues long. Trimming at V came to 5 bases and at J to 0 bases, leaving 5 bases not matched to a gene. The CDR3 coding sequence is TGCGCCAGCAGGGAGACAGGGAATAGCAATCAGCCCCAGCATTTT. Translating gives CASRETGNSNQPQHF.

This clone showed up just once. Germline is not matched at one junction end, which may reflect a read error. J is TRBJ1-1 and V is TRBV5-3; TRBD1 matches 8 bases. TRBV5-3 falls under the ORF class, with uncertain function. The CDR3 is made up of 14 amino acids. CDR3 residues: CASSLGQGDTGAFF. The CDR3 coding sequence is TGTGCCAGCAGCTTAGGACAGGGAGACACTGGAGCTTTCTTT.

CDR3: CASSSSGAGANVLTF. CDR3 sequence (DNA): TGTGCCAGCAGCTCGTCAGGGGCTGGGGCCAACGTCCTGACTTTC. The chain joins TRBV13 to TRBJ2-6, with D maybe TRBD1 (6 bases). Germline loops: CDR1 PRHDT, CDR2 FYEKMQ (reference sequence). CDR3 length equals 15 residues. V dropped 4 bases and J dropped 2 bases, with 9 bases sitting between them.

CDR3 in DNA: TGCGCCAGCAGCTCCGTGGGGGGGACAGACAATGAGCAGTTCTTC. Protein product: CASSSVGGTDNEQFF. The gene calls are TRBV5-1 and TRBJ2-1; D is possibly TRBD1 or TRBD2 (7 bases each). Germline V CDR1 and CDR2: SGHRS, YFSETQ. Trimming left V 3 bases short and J 5 bases short, with 15 bases between. This CDR3 is 15 amino acids long.

This chain's CDR3 is CSVVPRFNRLNYGYTF. The DNA for the CDR3 is TGCAGCGTTGTGCCCCGGTTTAACAGGTTGAACTATGGCTACACCTTC. The J gene is TRBJ1-2, the V gene TRBV29-1; D perhaps matches TRBD1 (5 bases). Germline CDR1 SQVTM, CDR2 ANQGSEA. Trimming shortened V by 4 bases and J by 2 bases, and 20 bases separated the two germline ends. The CDR3 length is 16 residues. Supplemented by reference TRBV29-1 and TRBJ1-2, the full variable domain reads SAVISQKPSRDICQRGTSLTIQCQVDSQVTMMFWYRQQPGQSLTLIATANQGSEATYESGFVIDKFPISRPNLTFSTLTVSNMSPEDSSIYLCSVVPRFNRLNYGYTFGSGTRLTVV.

V is TRBV1 and J is TRBJ2-5; the D call TRBD2 from the table was never checked on the DNA. TRBV1 is listed as a pseudogene. The CDR3 is made up of 16 amino acids. CDR3 loop: CTSSQVAGGPGETQYF. The DNA of the CDR3 is TGCACCAGCAGCCAAGTAGCGGGGGGGCCGGGAGAGACCCAGTACTTC.

The V call is TRBV6-1, the J call TRBJ1-2; D remains unclear. The germline V and J ends were trimmed by 6 bases and 4 bases, with 18 bases remaining between them. Germline loops: CDR1 MNHNS, CDR2 SASEGT. The length of the CDR3 is 15 residues. The CDR3 sequence: CASRPTGSNLYGYTF. The CDR3 DNA reads as TGTGCCAGCAGGCCAACCGGGTCGAACCTCTATGGCTACACCTTC.

The gene calls are TRBV5-1 and TRBJ2-3, with 10 bases that match TRBD2. The CDR3 consists of 16 residues. V lost 1 base to trimming and J lost 4 bases; unmatched junction nucleotides: 6. The V gene's germline CDR1 is SGHRS and CDR2 YFSETQ. CDR3 sequence reads: CASSLPLAGGSDTQYF. CDR3 sequence (DNA): TGCGCCAGCAGCTTGCCTTTAGCGGGGGGTTCAGATACGCAGTATTTT.

Only one count was recorded for this clone. This rearrangement joins TRBV9 to TRBJ1-2; TRBD1 agrees at 8 bases. Germline V gene data show CDR1 as SGDLS and CDR2 as YYNGEE. The ends lost 4 bases at V and 8 bases at J; junction bases unmatched: 7. There are 13 residues in the CDR3. The CDR3 sequence is CASSKTGVEGYTF. CDR3 bases: TGTGCCAGCAGCAAGACAGGGGTGGAGGGCTACACCTTC.

This rearrangement joins TRBV29-1 to TRBJ1-1; D gene unclear. CDR1 is SQVTM and CDR2 is ANQGSEA in the germline V gene. The CDR3 loop spans 12 amino acids. Trimming removed 6 bases at V and 1 base at J, with 9 bases between. CDR3 DNA: TGCAGCGTCCGTTCGGGGAACACTGAAGCTTTCTTT. Translation: CSVRSGNTEAFF.